One sample yielded the 5 T cell receptor beta chains listed below, sequenced in a study of blood T cell repertoires in COVID-19. The method was immunoSEQ multiplex PCR; TCRdb's version includes in-frame clones alone and lacks a portion of them. The data hold hundreds of thousands of clones, with 86% observed a single time. The sequenced sample was peripheral blood. Source of these receptors: a woman aged 25 to 39 with active or convalescent COVID-19.

Concerning this clone itself: Other DNA sequences from this sample encode an identical CDR3 as well. CDR3 sequence: CASSVGHLNTEAFF. In nucleotides, the CDR3 is TGTGCCAGCAGCGTAGGACATCTGAACACTGAAGCTTTCTTT. The chain couples TRBV9 to TRBJ1-1; D is ambiguous. Germline loops: CDR1 SGDLS, CDR2 YYNGEE. V lost 0 bases to trimming and J lost 0 bases, with 6 bases between them. The CDR3 sequence is 14 residues long.

The J gene is TRBJ2-1, the V gene TRBV19, with a weak D call TRBD1 (5 bases). Germline loops: CDR1 LNHDA, CDR2 SQIVND (reference sequence). The CDR3 has 16 residues. With 5 bases removed from V and 8 bases from J, the gap between germline ends came to 22 bases. The CDR3 protein is CASSLTGKLRRYEQFF. The CDR3 DNA reads TGTGCCAGTAGTCTAACAGGTAAATTACGGCGATATGAGCAGTTCTTC.

The gene calls are TRBV11-2 and TRBJ2-7; 7 bases line up with TRBD1. V shed 8 bases and J 1 base; nucleotides not matched to a gene: 8. This CDR3 region has 14 residues. Germline lookup yields CDR1 SGHAT and CDR2 FQNNGV. The CDR3 spells CASGFGTASYEQYF. The CDR3, as DNA: TGTGCCAGCGGTTTTGGGACAGCTTCCTACGAGCAGTACTTC.

This clone was detected only once. Additional DNA sequences in this sample encode the identical CDR3. The chain uses TRBV3-1 (or the pseudogene TRBV3-2) and TRBJ1-6; TRBD1 aligns across 9 bases. V trimming: 4 bases; J trimming: 4 bases; junction bases outside the gene matches: 2. The CDR3 is made up of 15 amino acids. The germline V gene has CDR1 LGHDT and CDR2 YNNKEL (reference sequence). CDR3 nucleotide sequence: TGTGCCAGCAGCCCCGGACAGGGGTATAATTCACCCCTCCACTTT. Its translation: CASSPGQGYNSPLHF.

This chain connects TRBV5-6 to TRBJ1-3; perhaps TRBD1 as D (5 bases). CDR1 and CDR2 from the germline V gene are SGHDT and YYEEEE. Trimming pared 3 bases from V and 0 bases from J, leaving 16 bases between. The CDR3 totals 17 residues. Here the CDR3 DNA reads TGTGCCAGCAGCTCCGGACTAGAAGGGGCCTCTGGAAACACCATATATTTT. Translating it yields CASSSGLEGASGNTIYF.